This T cell receptor (beta chain) was sequenced in a study of blood T cells in healthy people across ages (dated by TCRdb to about 2015). With respect to the entire study: In model experiments, roughly one uniquely barcoded TCR beta cDNA molecule per two T cells was captured by template switching. The study measured age-related changes in TCR beta repertoire diversity using deep sequencing normalized with unique cDNA molecular identifiers. The donors were split into four age groups: young (average 16 years), middle-aged (roughly 39), aged (about 62) and long-lived (more than 80). To avoid experimental bias, donors of different ages were distributed randomly across sequencing lanes. For two donors (one aged 18 to 30 and one aged 80 or older), the study analyzed two additional independent replicas of 1 million unique cDNA reads from the same blood draw. What the study reported, not specific to this receptor: Observed TCR beta diversity correlated strongly with the percentage of naive T cells measured by flow cytometry. Estimates of total diversity based on one million sequenced T cells were regarded as lower bounds and as underestimates. Bulk unsorted PBMC profiling prevented conclusive comparison of naive and antigen-experienced compartments. Donor CMV infection status was unknown, potentially confounding age-related changes in expanded clonotypes. Observed TCR beta diversity per million T cells fell roughly linearly with age, and a significant reduction was already apparent by age around 36. Compared with the aged group, the long-lived group had more naive CD4+ T cells, fewer expanded clones and increased TCR diversity, a pattern suggesting age selection.

To note about this clonotype: The antigen it recognizes is unknown. Base qualities are not recorded, but no much larger clone differs from it by a single base.

Libraries were made using 5' RACE. Reads for this sample came from an Illumina HiSeq 2500. A second about 7 to 11 cycle PCR used a sample-barcoded 5' primer and a J-beta primer mix. A template-switch 5' adaptor carrying 12 random nucleotides introduced a unique molecular identifier onto each TCR beta cDNA molecule. At least 2.5 million CDR3-containing paired-end reads were obtained from each sample. All of the RNA was converted into first-strand cDNA using the Mint cDNA synthesis kit, with a TRBC-specific oligonucleotide serving as the primer. All cDNA was treated with uracil-DNA glycosylase and then went through a first 18-cycle PCR with the universal primers M1SS and BC2_uni_R. Regarding the original processing steps: For normalization, 1 million high-quality reads were randomly selected from each sample, with every read carrying a distinct molecular identifier. Reads sharing molecular identifiers were discarded rather than binned into consensus sequences. MiTCR, run with a Q25 quality threshold and the strictest error-elimination algorithm, handled CDR3 identification, clonotype clustering and error correction. A nonparametric unseen species model with Euler transformation was used to estimate a lower bound on total TCR beta diversity. Using fastp at Q25 and MiXCR, TCRdb reprocessed the public reads and kept productive beta chains. Rows with one shared CDR3 protein collapse into an entry with the most common genes and DNA. The V and J calls follow TCRdb's processing rather than the paper's. For this sample there are 600,000 to 1,000,000 distinct CDR3 sequences; roughly 64% appear just once. Roughly 22% of the sample comes from the top ten.

From cysteine to phenylalanine, the CDR3 is 16 amino acids long. The read is trimmed to its CDR3 DNA, 48 bases read in frame from base 1. The junction shows trimming of 2 bases on V and 11 bases on J, and the gene matches do not reach 13 bases of it. Per the germline V gene, KGHSH is the CDR1 and LQKENI is the CDR2. The roughly 37 donors, aged 6 to 90 years, were systemically healthy Caucasian individuals from Russia. Each donor gave 8 to 10 milliliters of peripheral blood, drawn into EDTA-treated Vacutainer tubes. PBMCs were isolated by Ficoll-Paque density-gradient centrifugation, with at least 7 million obtained per sample. Trizol reagent was used to extract total RNA from the PBMCs, yielding at least 5 micrograms per sample. For every donor, flow cytometry on a PBMC aliquot measured the percentage of naive CD45RAhigh/CD27high T cells.

The material sequenced was blood. This receptor was obtained from a man in his thirties or forties in good health. This chain joins TRBV18 to TRBJ2-5; the central 11 bases match TRBD2. At the DNA level, the sequence is TGTGCCAGCTCACCAATAGCGGGGGGGCCCAGCGATGAGCAGTACTTC. It specifies CASSPIAGGPSDEQYF. With the rest looked up from the reference TRBV18 and TRBJ2-5 genes rather than sequenced, the full variable domain is NAGVMQNPRHLVRRRGQEARLRCSPMKGHSHVYWYRQLPEEGLKFMVYLQKENIIDESGMPKERFSAEFPKEGPSILRIQQVVRGDSAAYFCASSPIAGGPSDEQYFGPGTRLLVL.